These T cell receptor beta chains were read from a single sample in a study of blood T cell repertoires in COVID-19. Sequencing used immunoSEQ multiplex PCR; TCRdb keeps in-frame clones, though not all of them. This sample carries about 190,000 clones, roughly four fifths of them seen once, and the ten largest clones take approximately 5.1%. What was sequenced was peripheral blood. Receptors originate from a woman between 65 and 79 years old with active or convalescent COVID-19. The CDR3 runs from the conserved cysteine through the conserved F or W. The D gene is left open where the match is weak. Some rows have no size entry. The others give once, few or many, or a class for an expanded clone.

>TRBV7-6|TRBD2|TRBJ2-2|-
CASSFTSGSNTGELFF
TGTGCCAGCAGCTTCACTAGCGGGAGTAACACCGGGGAGCTGTTTTTT
>TRBV4-1|-|TRBJ2-3|-
CASSQDQDSLSDTQYF
TGCGCCAGCAGCCAAGATCAGGACTCGTTATCAGATACGCAGTATTTT
>TRBV2|-|TRBJ2-5|-
CASTGASRKETQYF
TGTGCCAGCACGGGAGCTAGCCGAAAAGAGACCCAGTACTTC
>TRBV9|-|TRBJ2-1|-
CASSQGRADYNEQFF
TGTGCCAGCAGCCAGGGGAGGGCGGATTACAATGAGCAGTTCTTC
>TRBV5-1|-|TRBJ2-1|-
CASSLDGVPYNEQFF
TGCGCCAGCAGCTTAGACGGGGTTCCTTACAATGAGCAGTTCTTC
>TRBV28|-|TRBJ1-6|-
CASESPYNSPLHF
TGTGCCAGCGAGAGCCCATATAATTCACCCCTCCACTTT
>TRBV10-2|-|TRBJ2-3|once
CASSVSSTDTQYF
TGCGCCAGCAGTGTATCTAGCACAGATACGCAGTATTTT
>TRBV27|TRBD2|TRBJ2-3|-
CASSLVSSGSRYTQYF
TGTGCCAGCAGTTTAGTATCTAGCGGGAGTAGGTATACGCAGTATTTT
>TRBV5-1|TRBD2|TRBJ2-2|-
CASSLVWTSGTGELFF
TGCGCCAGCAGCTTGGTTTGGACTAGCGGGACCGGGGAGCTGTTTTTT
>TRBV12-3/TRBV12-4|-|TRBJ2-5|-
CASSSTGTQYF
TGTGCCAGCAGCTCAACAGGGACCCAGTACTTC
>TRBV19|TRBD1|TRBJ1-4|-
CASSSSTGAFNEKLFF
TGTGCCAGTAGTTCCTCAACAGGGGCATTTAATGAAAAACTGTTTTTT
>TRBV6-5|TRBD1|TRBJ2-7|-
CASSFGQGADYEQYF
TGTGCCAGCAGTTTCGGACAGGGGGCCGACTACGAGCAGTACTTC
>TRBV20-1|TRBD2|TRBJ2-5|-
CSASIGLAGVETQYF
TGCAGTGCTAGTATTGGACTAGCGGGAGTAGAGACCCAGTACTTC
>TRBV6-5|-|TRBJ2-1|-
CATSRSLVNEQFF
TGTGCCACGAGCCGGTCGCTCGTCAATGAGCAGTTCTTC
>TRBV5-6|-|TRBJ2-5|-
CASSLSGWETQYF
TGTGCCAGCAGCTTATCAGGCTGGGAGACCCAGTACTTC
>TRBV6-1|TRBD2|TRBJ2-1|-
CASSESGGLAGFGYNEQFF
TGTGCCAGCAGTGAAAGTGGGGGACTAGCGGGATTCGGCTACAATGAGCAGTTCTTC
>TRBV19|-|TRBJ1-1|-
CASSIGGPNTEAFF
TGTGCCAGTAGTATTGGTGGGCCGAACACTGAAGCTTTCTTT
>TRBV7-6|TRBD2|TRBJ2-5|-
CASSLVIAGGETQYF
TGTGCCAGCAGCTTAGTAATAGCGGGAGGGGAGACCCAGTACTTC
>TRBV5-1|TRBD2|TRBJ2-6|once
CASNAGTSSGANVLTF
TGCGCCAGCAACGCCGGGACTAGCTCTGGGGCCAACGTCCTGACTTTC
>TRBV6-1|TRBD2|TRBJ2-3|once
CASSESGGGSTDTQYF
TGTGCCAGCAGTGAATCGGGGGGAGGGAGCACAGATACGCAGTATTTT
>TRBV4-1|-|TRBJ1-6|-
CASSQETLPPLHF
TGCGCCAGCAGCCAAGAGACTCTCCCACCCCTCCACTTT
>TRBV19|TRBD1|TRBJ1-4|-
CATQPQGLEKLFF
TGTGCCACCCAGCCACAGGGGCTTGAAAAACTGTTTTTT
>TRBV18|TRBD1|TRBJ2-7|-
CASSQTGGYEQYF
TGTGCCAGCTCACAGACAGGGGGTTACGAGCAGTACTTC
>TRBV3-1/TRBV3-2|-|TRBJ1-6|-
CASSQGARANSPLHF
TGTGCCAGCAGCCAGGGGGCCAGGGCAAATTCACCCCTCCACTTT
>TRBV2|-|TRBJ1-3|-
CASSEGVSSGNTIYF
TGTGCCAGCAGTGAAGGAGTAAGCTCTGGAAACACCATATATTTT
>TRBV5-5|TRBD1|TRBJ2-7|many
CASSLEGQLYYEQYF
TGTGCCAGCAGCTTGGAGGGACAGCTCTATTACGAGCAGTACTTC
>TRBV6-6|-|TRBJ2-1|-
CASSYSEASNEQFF
TGTGCCAGCAGTTACTCGGAGGCTAGCAATGAGCAGTTCTTC
>TRBV15|TRBD1|TRBJ2-2|-
CATSRQGAVTGELFF
TGTGCCACCAGCAGACAGGGGGCGGTGACCGGGGAGCTGTTTTTT
>TRBV24-1|-|TRBJ1-2|-
CATSDSGGADGYTF
TGTGCCACCAGTGATTCAGGAGGGGCGGATGGCTACACCTTC
>TRBV3-1/TRBV3-2|TRBD2|TRBJ2-2|few
CASSHASGVVGELFF
TGTGCCAGCAGCCACGCAAGCGGGGTCGTCGGGGAGCTGTTTTTT
>TRBV11-2|-|TRBJ2-3|-
CASSFTRDTQYF
TGTGCCAGCAGCTTCACAAGAGATACGCAGTATTTT
>TRBV4-2|-|TRBJ2-3|-
CASSQGGDTQYF
TGTGCCAGCAGCCAAGGAGGGGATACGCAGTATTTT
>TRBV2|-|TRBJ2-4|-
CASSAHTGSPLRNIQYF
TGTGCCAGCAGTGCGCACACCGGGTCCCCTTTGAGAAACATTCAGTACTTC
>TRBV27|-|TRBJ1-2|-
CASSLRSAGSPTNYGYTF
TGTGCCAGCAGTTTACGGTCAGCAGGGTCACCTACTAACTATGGCTACACCTTC
>TRBV5-5|-|TRBJ2-5|-
CASSPRETQYF
TGTGCCAGCAGCCCTAGGGAGACCCAGTACTTC
>TRBV28|-|TRBJ1-6|-
CASSLKPTPLHF
TGTGCCAGCAGTTTAAAGCCGACACCCCTCCACTTT
>TRBV28|-|TRBJ1-1|-
CASSYTSLNTEAFF
TGTGCCAGCAGTTATACTTCCCTGAACACTGAAGCTTTCTTT
>TRBV27|-|TRBJ2-2|few
CASSSPRFFPGELFF
TGTGCCAGCAGTTCCCCCAGATTTTTTCCGGGGGAGCTGTTTTTT
>TRBV7-3|-|TRBJ2-3|-
CASSFLTGKSTDTQYF
TGTGCCAGCAGCTTCTTAACGGGGAAGTCGACAGATACGCAGTATTTT
>TRBV7-2|TRBD1|TRBJ2-7|once
CASSFLQGAGEQYF
TGTGCCAGCAGCTTTTTACAGGGGGCGGGTGAGCAGTACTTC
>TRBV5-1|-|TRBJ2-5|-
CASSFDKGRGETQYF
TGCGCCAGCAGCTTCGACAAGGGGCGCGGTGAGACCCAGTACTTC
>TRBV28|-|TRBJ1-2|-
CASRGGSYGYTF
TGTGCCAGCAGAGGGGGAAGCTATGGCTACACCTTC
>TRBV28|-|TRBJ2-3|-
CASSLVKGSTDTQYF
TGTGCCAGCAGTTTAGTGAAGGGGAGCACAGATACGCAGTATTTT
>TRBV6-5|TRBD1|TRBJ2-7|-
CASSYGGQVEGQYF
TGTGCCAGCAGTTACGGAGGACAGGTCGAAGGGCAGTACTTC
>TRBV9|TRBD2|TRBJ2-1|-
CASSVDDYAAGERNEQFF
TGTGCCAGCAGCGTTGATGATTACGCTGCGGGAGAAAGGAATGAGCAGTTCTTC
>TRBV27|-|TRBJ2-7|-
CASSLSRGDSSYEQYF
TGTGCCAGCAGTTTATCGAGAGGAGACAGCTCCTACGAGCAGTACTTC
>TRBV10-3|TRBD1|TRBJ2-7|-
CAISESPGTGNEQYF
TGTGCCATCAGTGAGTCCCCCGGGACAGGTAACGAGCAGTACTTC
>TRBV9|TRBD1|TRBJ2-3|-
CASSVGDRYTDTQYF
TGTGCCAGCAGCGTAGGGGACAGGTACACAGATACGCAGTATTTT
>TRBV3-1/TRBV3-2|-|TRBJ2-2|-
CASSQGRSPHGELFF
TGTGCCAGCAGCCAAGGGAGGAGCCCCCACGGGGAGCTGTTTTTT
>TRBV28|-|TRBJ1-2|-
CASRGQGTSNYGYTF
TGTGCCAGCAGGGGGCAGGGTACTTCTAACTATGGCTACACCTTC
>TRBV5-1|-|TRBJ2-1|once
CASSSASGEQFF
TGCGCCAGCAGCTCAGCATCAGGCGAGCAGTTCTTC
>TRBV6-5|-|TRBJ2-7|once
CASSYSFAGTYEQYF
TGTGCCAGCAGTTACTCGTTTGCGGGCACCTACGAGCAGTACTTC
>TRBV19|TRBD2|TRBJ2-2|-
CASRYPASGRVTGELFF
TGTGCCAGCCGTTACCCAGCTAGCGGGAGAGTTACCGGGGAGCTGTTTTTT